The 19 T cell receptor beta chains in this list originate from one sample, sequenced in a study of cytomegalovirus exposure and HLA in healthy donors. Profiled with immunoSEQ multiplex PCR; TCRdb holds only in-frame clones, not every one. The sample has some 210,000 clones, about nine tenths seen once; the top ten hold 1.5% to 2%. Sequencing used PBMCs. The receptors originated from a woman younger than 30 in good health and CMV-seropositive.

This chain joins TRBV7-8 and TRBJ2-1, with TRBD2 matching over 9 bases. The CDR3 runs 16 residues. CDR1 and CDR2 (germline): SGHVS, FQNEAQ. Trimming removed 5 bases from V and 0 bases from J; junction bases left unmatched: 5. As DNA, the CDR3 is TGTGCCAGCAGCACTATAGCGGGAGTCTCCTACAATGAGCAGTTCTTC. It specifies CASSTIAGVSYNEQFF.

This clone was found a few times. One junction end does not reproduce the germline sequence, and a read error may be involved. The chain recombines TRBV7-9 with TRBJ1-4, with D possibly matching TRBD1 (5 bases). The germline V gene encodes CDR1 SEHNR and CDR2 FQNEAQ (reference sequence). The CDR3 covers 11 residues. The CDR3, as DNA: TGTGCCAGCAGCTTAAGTGGACACAGTAGTTTT. It is translated as CASSLSGHSSF. The variable domain in full, with the rest retrieved from reference TRBV7-9 and TRBJ1-4, is DTGVSQNPRHKITKRGQNVTFRCDPISEHNRLYWYRQTLGQGPEFLTYFQNEAQLEKSRLLSDRFSAERPKGSFSTLEIQRTEQGDSAMYLCASSLSGHSSFGSGTQLSVL.

The chain links TRBV27 to TRBJ2-7; possibly TRBD2 for D (6 bases). The CDR3 contains 14 residues. Germline V gene sequence: CDR1 MNHEY, CDR2 SMNVEV (reference sequence). V dropped 6 bases and J dropped 0 bases, with 12 bases sitting between them. The chain's CDR3 is CASSWDSLSYEQYF. CDR3 nucleotide sequence: TGTGCCAGCAGCTGGGACTCACTCTCCTACGAGCAGTACTTC.

The rearrangement joins TRBV5-1 to TRBJ2-7; perhaps TRBD1 as D (6 bases). The germline V gene encodes CDR1 SGHRS and CDR2 YFSETQ. Trimming cost V 0 bases and J 5 bases, with 15 bases left between them. The CDR3 consists of 15 residues. CDR3 DNA: TGCGCCAGCAGCTTGGAGGCAGGGGCTATTGACGAGCAGTACTTC. Translation gives CASSLEAGAIDEQYF.

The genes are TRBV5-1 and TRBJ1-2; no clear D. The CDR3 has 18 residues. V lost 1 base and J 2 bases, leaving 21 bases between the germline ends. Looked up from germline, CDR1 is SGHRS and CDR2 is YFSETQ. The CDR3 spells CASSLFIMGLPGNYGYTF. CDR3 in DNA: TGCGCCAGCAGCTTGTTTATTATGGGCCTCCCTGGCAACTATGGCTACACCTTC.

The V call is TRBV4-1, the J call TRBJ2-3, with 11 bases lining up with TRBD2. Germline values: CDR1 MGHRA, CDR2 YSYEKL. The CDR3 spans 18 residues. The V gene end was trimmed by 4 bases and the J gene end by 2 bases; junction bases not matched to a gene: 11. The CDR3 is CASSLHFPTSGITDTQYF. DNA of the CDR3: TGCGCCAGCAGCCTACATTTCCCGACTAGCGGGATCACAGATACGCAGTATTTT.

This rearrangement joins TRBV30 to TRBJ2-7; the D is unclear. Germline V lookup: CDR1 GTSNPN, CDR2 SVGIG (reference sequence). The V end lost 3 bases, the J end lost 6 bases, and 12 bases lay between the germline ends. The CDR3 runs 12 residues. In nucleotides, the CDR3 is TGTGCCTGGAGCTTCCGCGGCTCCGAGCAGTACTTC. This sequence encodes CAWSFRGSEQYF. The variable domain in full, completed from reference TRBV30 and TRBJ2-7, reads SQTIHQWPATLVQPVGSPLSLECTVEGTSNPNLYWYRQAAGRGLQLLFYSVGIGQISSEVPQNLSASRPQDRQFILSSKKLLLSDSGFYLCAWSFRGSEQYFGPGTRLTVT.

For the CDR3, the DNA is TGTGCCAGAAGCTTAACAGGGGTATCTGAGCCCGATCAGCCCCAGCATTTT. It is translated as CARSLTGVSEPDQPQHF. The rearrangement uses TRBV5-3 and TRBJ1-5; 7 bases agree with TRBD1. TRBV5-3 is flagged as an ORF with uncertain function. V trimming: 2 bases; J trimming: 5 bases; junction bases outside the gene matches: 13. This CDR3 is 17 amino acids long.

The chain recombines TRBV19 with TRBJ2-1; 8 bases are a match to TRBD2. This CDR3 has 15 residues. The V gene's germline CDR1 is LNHDA and CDR2 SQIVND (reference sequence). The V and J ends lost 7 bases and 10 bases, in that order; junction bases with no gene match: 15. CDR3 loop: CASTPPPGTSHEQFF. CDR3 nucleotide sequence: TGTGCCAGTACTCCTCCCCCCGGGACTAGTCACGAGCAGTTCTTC.

The chain links TRBV18 to TRBJ1-4; no firm D call. The CDR3 contains 13 residues. Per germline, CDR1 KGHSH and CDR2 LQKENI. Trimming removed 9 bases at V and 0 bases at J, with 8 bases between. The CDR3 DNA reads TGTGCCAGTAGACTCTCAACTAATGAAAAACTGTTTTTT. Its translation: CASRLSTNEKLFF.

In this sample, this clone turned up a few times. The chain recombines TRBV7-6 with TRBJ1-5; 9 bases line up with TRBD1. The CDR3 sequence is 15 residues long. From germline, CDR1 is SGHVS and CDR2 FNYEAQ. The J segment lost 3 bases and the V segment lost 5 bases, leaving 5 bases of the junction unmatched. The CDR3 DNA reads TGTGCCAGCAGCGGCGGGACAGGGTACAATCAGCCCCAGCATTTT. Its protein is CASSGGTGYNQPQHF.

Comment on this clone: The junction departs from the called germline gene at one end, perhaps through a read error. This chain joins TRBV7-2 and TRBJ2-7; TRBD2 agrees at 8 bases. Germline values: CDR1 SGHTA, CDR2 FQGNSA. The CDR3 is 17 residues long. The CDR3 loop reads CASSLGGGREVPYAQYF. The DNA for the CDR3 is TGTGCCAGCAGCTTAGGTGGCGGGCGGGAGGTCCCCTACGCGCAGTACTTC.

The gene calls are TRBV2 and TRBJ2-1, with D tentatively TRBD1 (6 bases). Germline lookup yields CDR1 SNHLY and CDR2 FYNNEI. Trimming left V 7 bases short and J 6 bases short, with 22 bases between. The CDR3 length is 16 residues. CDR3 coding DNA: TGTGCCAGCAACACCAACGAGGGGGTGGATTTCAATGAGCAGTTCTTC. This codes for CASNTNEGVDFNEQFF.

The V call is TRBV30, the J call TRBJ2-7, with 7 bases identical to TRBD2. This CDR3 has 12 residues. Germline CDR1 and CDR2: GTSNPN and SVGIG (reference sequence). The ends lost 5 bases at V and 2 bases at J; junction bases unmatched: 3. The CDR3 is CAWEAGPYEQYF. The CDR3 DNA sequence: TGTGCCTGGGAAGCGGGGCCCTACGAGCAGTACTTC.

J is TRBJ2-3 and V is TRBV28; TRBD2 agrees at 9 bases. The V gene end was trimmed by 7 bases and the J gene end by 5 bases; junction bases not matched to a gene: 13. The CDR3 is 16 amino acids. The germline V gene has CDR1 MDHEN and CDR2 SYDVKM. DNA for the CDR3: TGTGCCAGCATTGCTTCTAGCGGGATAGGGGGAGATACGCAGTATTTT. Protein sequence: CASIASSGIGGDTQYF.

V usage is TRBV28 and J usage is TRBJ2-2, with D uncertain. V lost 3 bases and J lost 0, with 8 bases in between. The CDR3 totals 15 residues. Germline CDR1 MDHEN, CDR2 SYDVKM. CDR3 nucleotide sequence: TGTGCCAGCAGTTTGACGGAGACGAACACCGGGGAGCTGTTTTTT. Translation: CASSLTETNTGELFF. The full variable domain, with the rest looked up from reference TRBV28 and TRBJ2-2, is DVKVTQSSRYLVKRTGEKVFLECVQDMDHENMFWYRQDPGLGLRLIYFSYDVKMKEKGDIPEGYSVSREKKERFSLILESASTNQTSMYLCASSLTETNTGELFFGEGSRLTVL.

The J gene is TRBJ2-7, the V gene TRBV27, with 11 nucleotides matching TRBD2. V lost 7 bases and J lost 1; bases outside the gene matches: 6. The CDR3 is 15 amino acids. The germline CDR1 and CDR2 sequences are MNHEY and SMNVEV (reference sequence). The CDR3 loop is CASTQGTSGSYEQYF. The CDR3 nucleotides are TGTGCCAGCACCCAGGGGACTAGCGGTTCCTACGAGCAGTACTTC.

V and J are TRBV29-1 and TRBJ2-1, with 8 bases identical to TRBD1. V trimming: 4 bases; J trimming: 5 bases; junction bases outside the gene matches: 16. The germline CDR1 and CDR2 sequences are SQVTM and ANQGSEA. The length of the CDR3 is 17 residues. The CDR3 DNA follows: TGCAGCGTTGTCCCCTGGTGGGCAGGGGGCCAGGACAATGAGCAGTTCTTC. The encoded protein is CSVVPWWAGGQDNEQFF.

The V gene is TRBV5-1, the J gene TRBJ1-4; 9 bases align to TRBD1. The V and J ends lost 4 bases and 6 bases, in that order; junction bases with no gene match: 7. CDR1 and CDR2 from the germline V gene are SGHRS and YFSETQ. The CDR3 is 15 residues long. The CDR3 is CASSHRGLLDEKLFF. CDR3 DNA: TGCGCCAGCAGCCACAGGGGGCTGTTGGATGAAAAACTGTTTTTT. Using reference TRBV5-1 and TRBJ1-4 for the parts outside the CDR3, the full variable domain is KAGVTQTPRYLIKTRGQQVTLSCSPISGHRSVSWYQQTPGQGLQFLFEYFSETQRNKGNFPGRFSGRQFSNSRSEMNVSTLELGDSALYLCASSHRGLLDEKLFFGSGTQLSVL.